The 9 T cell receptor beta chains below all came from one sample that was sequenced in a study of cytomegalovirus exposure and HLA in healthy donors. Vbeta (60) and Jbeta (13) primers were used in the PCR. Clones were read by immunoSEQ multiplex PCR, and TCRdb kept only the in-frame ones, dropping some. The sample has around 99,000 clones; 73% are singletons. Source material: PBMCs. The source is a man younger than 40 in good health and CMV-seronegative.

The rearrangement joins TRBV5-8 to TRBJ2-1, with 11 bases identical to TRBD2. Germline V gives CDR1 SGHTS, CDR2 YDEGEE. Trimming took 4 bases from V and 4 from J; bases not matched to a gene: 4. The CDR3 runs to 15 residues. In DNA form, the CDR3 reads TGTGCCAGCAGCCAGGGGACTAGCGGTTACAATGAGCAGTTCTTC. Translated, it gives CASSQGTSGYNEQFF.

CDR3 DNA sequence: TGTGCCTGGGGCGACGACAGGGGAAGGCTAGCGGGACGCGATGAGCAGTTCTTC. Protein sequence: CAWGDDRGRLAGRDEQFF. V and J are TRBV30 and TRBJ2-1; a weak D match, TRBD2 (9 bases). The CDR3 is made up of 18 amino acids. In germline, CDR1 is GTSNPN, CDR2 SVGIG (reference sequence). Trimming cost V 5 bases and J 8 bases, with 31 bases left between them.

In this sample, this clone turned up a few times. This chain connects TRBV5-6 to TRBJ2-5, with TRBD1 as a possible D gene (5 bases). Trimming left V 0 bases short and J 4 bases short, with 13 bases between. The CDR3 length is 15 residues. Germline-derived CDR1 and CDR2 are SGHDT and YYEEEE. The CDR3, as DNA: TGTGCCAGCAGCTTGGCCTCCAGGGTATCAGAGACCCAGTACTTC. This translates into CASSLASRVSETQYF.

The DNA of the CDR3 is TGTGCCAGTAGTGGACTAGCGGGGGAAGAGACCCAGTACTTC. Its translation: CASSGLAGEETQYF. The chain employs TRBV19 and TRBJ2-5; TRBD2 matches at 13 bases. The V segment lost 5 bases and the J segment 3 bases; nucleotides outside the gene matches: 0. The CDR3 consists of 14 residues. Germline V gives CDR1 LNHDA, CDR2 SQIVND (reference sequence).

J is TRBJ2-7 and V is TRBV20-1; D call uncertain. Germline-derived CDR1 and CDR2 are DFQATT and SNEGSKA (reference sequence). There are 11 residues in the CDR3. V was cut by 6 bases and J by 0 bases, with 6 bases left in between. CDR3: CSAELSYEQYF. CDR3 bases: TGCAGTGCCGAGCTCTCCTACGAGCAGTACTTC.

This chain uses TRBV10-3 with TRBJ2-7; maybe TRBD1 (5 bases). From germline, CDR1 is ENHRY and CDR2 SYGVKD. This CDR3 spans 12 amino acids. V lost 4 bases to trimming and J lost 1 base, with 5 bases between them. The chain's CDR3 is CAISGQSYEQYF. CDR3 in DNA: TGTGCCATCAGTGGACAGTCCTACGAGCAGTACTTC.

The chain links TRBV28 to TRBJ2-1; 9 bases match TRBD2. CDR1 and CDR2 from the germline V gene are MDHEN and SYDVKM. CDR3 length: 16 amino acids. V shed 0 bases, J shed 5 bases, and the junction held 5 bases outside the gene matches. The CDR3 loop is CASSLWRAGGDNEQFF. The CDR3 DNA is TGTGCCAGCAGTTTATGGCGGGCGGGAGGGGACAATGAGCAGTTCTTC.

This chain uses TRBV5-4 with TRBJ2-5, with D tentatively TRBD1 (5 bases). The V gene's germline CDR1 is SGHNT and CDR2 YYREEE (reference sequence). The CDR3 totals 14 residues. The germline V and J ends were trimmed by 0 bases and 5 bases, with 11 bases remaining between them. CDR3 amino acids: CASSLELGRETQYF. CDR3 DNA sequence: TGTGCCAGCAGCTTGGAGTTGGGGCGGGAGACCCAGTACTTC.

The CDR3 nucleotides read TGTGCCAGTAGTATCGGGACAGGGTTTTCCTACGAGCAGTACTTC. The encoded protein is CASSIGTGFSYEQYF. The chain recombines TRBV19 with TRBJ2-7; 9 bases fit TRBD1. Germline V CDR1 and CDR2: LNHDA, SQIVND (reference sequence). V shed 3 bases, J shed 1 base, and the junction held 4 bases outside the gene matches. CDR3 size: 15 residues.